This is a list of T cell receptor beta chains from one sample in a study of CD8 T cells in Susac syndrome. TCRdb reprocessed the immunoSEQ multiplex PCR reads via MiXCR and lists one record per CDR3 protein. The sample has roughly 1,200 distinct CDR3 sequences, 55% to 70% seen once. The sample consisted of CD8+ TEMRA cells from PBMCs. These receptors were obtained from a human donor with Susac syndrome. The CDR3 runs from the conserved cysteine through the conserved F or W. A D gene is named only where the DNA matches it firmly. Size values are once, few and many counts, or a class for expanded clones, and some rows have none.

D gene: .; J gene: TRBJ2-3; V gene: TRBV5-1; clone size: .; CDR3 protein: CASSNRNSLSDTQYF; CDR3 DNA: TGCGCCAGCAGTAACCGGAATTCACTTTCAGATACGCAGTATTTT
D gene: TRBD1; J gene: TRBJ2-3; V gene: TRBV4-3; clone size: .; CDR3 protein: CAGSQDVGQNTDTQYF; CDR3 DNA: TGCGCCGGCAGCCAAGATGTGGGACAGAACACAGATACGCAGTATTTT
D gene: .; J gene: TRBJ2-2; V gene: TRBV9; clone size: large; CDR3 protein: CASSVKTDRANTGELFF; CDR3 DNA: TGTGCCAGCAGCGTAAAGACAGACCGAGCGAACACCGGGGAGCTGTTTTTT
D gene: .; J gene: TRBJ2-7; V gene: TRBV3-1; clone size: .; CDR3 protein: CASSQGAGTSSYEQYF; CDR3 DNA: TGTGCCAGCAGCCAAGGGGCAGGGACGAGCTCCTACGAGCAGTACTTC
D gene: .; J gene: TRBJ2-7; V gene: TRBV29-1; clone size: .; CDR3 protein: CSFVGTGFSYEQYF; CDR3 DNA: TGCAGCTTTGTCGGTACAGGGTTCTCCTACGAGCAGTACTTC
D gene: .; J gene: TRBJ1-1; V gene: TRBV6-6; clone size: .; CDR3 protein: CASSDRGSNTEAFF; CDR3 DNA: TGTGCCAGCAGCGATAGGGGGTCGAACACTGAAGCTTTCTTT
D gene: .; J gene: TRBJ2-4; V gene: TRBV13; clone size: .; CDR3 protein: CASSSAVLAKNIQYF; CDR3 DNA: TGTGCCAGCAGCTCCGCCGTTTTAGCCAAAAACATTCAGTACTTC
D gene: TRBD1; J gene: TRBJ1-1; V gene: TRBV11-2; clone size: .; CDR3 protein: CASSFLPGQVDSRNTEAFF; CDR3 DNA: TGTGCCAGCAGCTTTCTACCGGGACAGGTGGACTCCAGGAACACTGAAGCTTTCTTT
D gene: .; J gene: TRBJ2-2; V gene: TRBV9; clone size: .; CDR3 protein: CASSVARDRGNTGSCFF; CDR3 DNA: .
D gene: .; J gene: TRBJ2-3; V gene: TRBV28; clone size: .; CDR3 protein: CASASARNTDTQYF; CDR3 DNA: TGTGCCAGTGCATCAGCCAGGAACACAGATACGCAGTATTTT
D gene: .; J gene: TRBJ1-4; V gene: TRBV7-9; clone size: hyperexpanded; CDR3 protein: CASSLASQAGEKLFF; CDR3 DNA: TGTGCCAGCAGCTTAGCCTCTCAGGCTGGAGAAAAACTGTTTTTT
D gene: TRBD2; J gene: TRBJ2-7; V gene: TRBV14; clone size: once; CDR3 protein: CASKQGELAGGSYGQYF; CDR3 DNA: TGTGCCAGCAAGCAAGGGGAACTAGCGGGGGGATCCTACGGGCAGTACTTC
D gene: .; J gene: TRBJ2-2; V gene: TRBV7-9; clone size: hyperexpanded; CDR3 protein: CASSRREDRPTGELFF; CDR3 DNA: TGTGCCAGCAGCCGAAGGGAGGACAGACCCACCGGGGAGCTGTTTTTT
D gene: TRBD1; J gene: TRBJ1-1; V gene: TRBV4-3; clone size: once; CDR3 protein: CASSQWFGQGGIRVNTEAFF; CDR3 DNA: TGCGCCAGCAGCCAATGGTTTGGACAGGGGGGAATAAGGGTGAACACTGAAGCTTTCTTT
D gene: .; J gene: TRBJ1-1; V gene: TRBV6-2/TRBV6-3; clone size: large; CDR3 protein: CASSYPYYGQSNTEAFF; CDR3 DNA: TGTGCCAGCAGTTACCCCTACTATGGACAGTCAAACACTGAAGCTTTCTTT
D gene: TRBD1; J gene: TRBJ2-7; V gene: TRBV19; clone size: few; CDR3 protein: CASRPTDRGHSYEQYF; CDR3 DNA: TGTGCCAGTAGGCCAACGGACAGGGGGCATTCCTACGAGCAGTACTTC
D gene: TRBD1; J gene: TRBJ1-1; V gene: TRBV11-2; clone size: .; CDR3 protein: CTNSFQPGQGDSRNTEAFF; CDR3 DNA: TGTACCAACAGCTTTCAACCGGGACAGGGGGACTCCAGGAACACTGAAGCTTTCTTT
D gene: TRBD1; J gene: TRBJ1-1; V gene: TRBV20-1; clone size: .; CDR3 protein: CSASTPGQDTEAFF; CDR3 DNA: TGCAGTGCTAGCACCCCGGGACAGGACACTGAAGCTTTCTTT